These 28 T cell receptor beta chains share one sample of origin, sequenced in a study of T-cell reconstitution after alpha-beta-depleted transplantation in children. Unique molecular identifiers were used to barcode this TCRbeta library. TCRdb re-called the PCR reads through MiXCR, storing one row per CDR3 protein. Of 500,000 to 650,000 distinct CDR3 sequences listed, 11% are singletons. Sequences were derived from PBMCs, mostly from graft donor cells, sampled 180 days after TCRalphabeta/CD19-depleted stem cell transplant. Receptors originate from a female patient aged 2-9 years who had a stem cell transplant for aplastic anemia, so the T cells may come from the graft donor.

The chain combines TRBV20-1 with TRBJ2-7; TRBD2 is a possible D gene (5 bases). This CDR3 contains 14 residues. Germline lookup yields CDR1 DFQATT and CDR2 SNEGSKA (reference sequence). V lost 0 bases and J 7 bases, leaving 16 bases between the germline ends. In DNA form, the CDR3 reads TGCAGTGCTAGAGATTCCAGGCTAGCCAGTGAGCAGTACGTC. It codes for CSARDSRLASEQYV.

A few counts support this clonotype. This CDR3 is CASSLRQGFPSGNTIYF. CDR3 sequence (DNA): TGTGCCAGCAGCCTCAGACAGGGGTTCCCCTCTGGAAACACCATATATTTT. The J gene is TRBJ1-3, the V gene TRBV14, with TRBD1 identical over 8 bases. The CDR3 runs 17 residues. Trimming took 4 bases from V and 0 from J; bases not matched to a gene: 8. Germline V gene lookup returns CDR1 SGHDN and CDR2 FVKESK.

This clonotype was recorded at least ten times. The rearrangement uses TRBV11-2 and TRBJ1-2; 12 nucleotides align to TRBD1. The J segment lost 3 bases and the V segment lost 1 base, leaving 3 bases of the junction unmatched. Germline V gives CDR1 SGHAT, CDR2 FQNNGV. CDR3 length: 16 amino acids. This CDR3 is CASSLVGTGGYYGYTF. CDR3 bases: TGTGCCAGCAGCTTAGTCGGGACAGGGGGCTACTATGGCTACACCTTC.

A few counts support this clonotype. This chain links TRBV11-2 with TRBJ2-5, with D perhaps being TRBD1 or TRBD2 (5 bases each). The CDR3 sequence is 16 residues long. Germline CDR1 SGHAT, CDR2 FQNNGV. V lost 2 bases and J 5 bases, leaving 18 bases between the germline ends. The CDR3 region is CASSLYWGPGEETQYF. DNA for the CDR3: TGTGCCAGCAGCTTATATTGGGGCCCTGGGGAGGAGACCCAGTACTTC.

This clonotype was counted only a few times. This chain uses TRBV29-1 with TRBJ2-2, with 8 nucleotides matching TRBD2. Looked up from germline, CDR1 is SQVTM and CDR2 is ANQGSEA. This CDR3 has 15 residues. J was trimmed by 7 bases and V by 1 base; bases with no gene match: 8. The CDR3 is CSVEVRTGGYGELFF. The CDR3 DNA reads as TGCAGCGTTGAAGTTCGGACGGGAGGGTACGGGGAGCTGTTTTTT.

V and J are TRBV20-1 and TRBJ2-3; D is undetermined. The CDR3 has 14 amino acids. Germline CDR1 and CDR2: DFQATT and SNEGSKA (reference sequence). V lost 3 bases and J lost 0, with 10 bases in between. The CDR3 region has the DNA TGCAGTGCTAGGGACGTAGCTAGCACAGATACGCAGTATTTT. Translating it yields CSARDVASTDTQYF.

The J gene is TRBJ2-7, the V gene TRBV5-8; possible D gene TRBD1, 7 bases. CDR3 size: 16 residues. CDR1 and CDR2 from the germline V gene are SGHTS and YDEGEE. V was pared by 0 bases and J by 3 bases, with 16 bases between. The DNA of the CDR3 is TGTGCCAGCAGCTTGGGTTCGTCAGGGGGGTTCTACGAGCAGTACTTC. This sequence encodes CASSLGSSGGFYEQYF.

This clonotype was counted at least ten times. The chain couples TRBV12-3 or TRBV12-4 to TRBJ2-1; 13 nucleotides match TRBD2. Unmatched junction bases numbered 3, after V lost 3 bases and J lost 4 bases. CDR3 length equals 16 residues. The CDR3 spells CASSFRTSGGYNEQFF. The CDR3 DNA is TGTGCCAGCAGTTTTCGGACTAGCGGGGGTTACAATGAGCAGTTCTTC.

This clonotype was found many times. The rearrangement links TRBV9 to TRBJ2-6, with D uncertain. Germline V CDR1 and CDR2: SGDLS, YYNGEE. The length of the CDR3 is 13 residues. Deletions cut 2 bases from V and 6 bases from J, with 6 bases between. The CDR3 bases are TGTGCCAGCAGCGTCCCACCGGCCAACGTCCTGACTTTC. This translates into CASSVPPANVLTF.

This chain links TRBV14 with TRBJ2-3; 7 nucleotides agree with TRBD2. The CDR3 runs 15 residues. The J segment lost 6 bases and the V segment lost 4 bases, leaving 10 bases of the junction unmatched. Germline V gene sequence: CDR1 SGHDN, CDR2 FVKESK. The chain's CDR3 is CASSPPPGRLDTQYF. The CDR3 region has the DNA TGTGCCAGCAGCCCCCCGCCCGGGAGGTTGGATACGCAGTATTTT. The variable domain in full, completed from reference TRBV14 and TRBJ2-3, reads EAGVTQFPSHSVIEKGQTVTLRCDPISGHDNLYWYRRVMGKEIKFLLHFVKESKQDESGMPNNRFLAERTGGTYSTLKVQPAELEDSGVYFCASSPPPGRLDTQYFGPGTRLTVL.

V gene TRBV10-3 combines with J gene TRBJ2-1; 9 bases are a match to TRBD2. This CDR3 is built from 12 residues. The V segment lost 6 bases and the J segment 7 bases; nucleotides outside the gene matches: 1. In germline, CDR1 is ENHRY, CDR2 SYGVKD. The CDR3 is CAISGLANEQFF. CDR3 DNA: TGTGCCATCAGCGGACTAGCGAATGAGCAGTTCTTC.

This chain connects TRBV7-8 to TRBJ1-4; 7 nucleotides line up with TRBD1. CDR1 SGHVS and CDR2 FQNEAQ come from the germline V gene. Trimming took 1 base from V and 8 from J; bases not matched to a gene: 13. CDR3 length: 17 amino acids. CDR3 loop: CASSLGPPRTGQEKLFF. The CDR3 bases are TGTGCCAGCAGCTTAGGGCCCCCAAGGACAGGACAAGAAAAACTGTTTTTT.

The sample holds a few counts of this clonotype. The V call is TRBV12-5, the J call TRBJ1-2, with a tentative D call TRBD1 (5 bases). The ends were cut back, 6 bases at V and 4 bases at J, with 18 bases in the middle. Germline V lookup: CDR1 LGHNT, CDR2 FRNRAP. This CDR3 has 15 residues. As DNA, the CDR3 is TGTGCTAGTGGGGAGAGGGACGGACGCGGCTATGGCTACACCTTC. Its protein product is CASGERDGRGYGYTF.

The chain recombines TRBV14 with TRBJ2-5, with 9 bases fitting TRBD2. Germline V gives CDR1 SGHDN, CDR2 FVKESK. The ends lost 0 bases at V and 7 bases at J; junction bases unmatched: 12. The CDR3 extends over 17 amino acids. The CDR3 DNA reads as TGTGCCAGCAGCCAAGATCTGACTAGCGGCATCCTAGGGACCCAGTACTTC. It specifies CASSQDLTSGILGTQYF.

This clonotype has a handful of counts. The chain is built from TRBV24-1 and TRBJ2-7; 7 nucleotides align to TRBD1. Trimming removed 4 bases from V and 3 bases from J; junction bases left unmatched: 11. The length of the CDR3 is 16 residues. From germline, CDR1 is KGHDR and CDR2 SFDVKD. CDR3 residues: CATSDSGQYGFYEQYV. CDR3 in DNA: TGTGCCACCAGTGACTCGGGACAGTATGGATTCTACGAGCAGTACGTC.

This clonotype came up many times. V is TRBV9 and J is TRBJ2-1; D assignment may be TRBD1 or TRBD2 (5 bases each). CDR1 SGDLS and CDR2 YYNGEE come from the germline V gene. The CDR3 runs to 18 residues. V shed 4 bases and J shed 0 bases, with 20 bases lying between them. The CDR3, as DNA: TGTGCCAGCAGCTCCCAGCTCGGTAGCGACAGCTCCTACAATGAGCAGTTCTTC. It specifies CASSSQLGSDSSYNEQFF.

At least ten counts were recorded for this clonotype. This chain joins TRBV28 and TRBJ2-6; TRBD1 agrees at 7 bases. Trimming cost V 5 bases and J 0 bases; bases outside gene matches: 10. The CDR3 loop spans 18 amino acids. Germline CDR1 MDHEN, CDR2 SYDVKM. CDR3 coding DNA: TGTGCCAGCAGTATCCTGACAGGGCTGAACTCTGGGGCCAACGTCCTGACTTTC. It encodes CASSILTGLNSGANVLTF.

The chain combines TRBV30 with TRBJ1-1; the D is unclear. Germline V gene data show CDR1 as GTSNPN and CDR2 as SVGIG (reference sequence). The V end lost 8 bases, the J end lost 5 bases, and 12 bases lay between the germline ends. The length of the CDR3 is 11 residues. The CDR3 DNA sequence: TGTGCCCAGACCGTATCAACTGAAGCTTTCTTT. It specifies CAQTVSTEAFF.

This chain links TRBV9 with TRBJ2-7, with 7 bases matching TRBD2. The CDR3 spans 16 residues. The J segment lost 2 bases and the V segment lost 0 bases, leaving 8 bases of the junction unmatched. Looked up from germline, CDR1 is SGDLS and CDR2 is YYNGEE. This CDR3 reads CASSVERPSGAYEQYV. The CDR3 DNA is TGTGCCAGCAGCGTAGAGCGGCCTAGCGGAGCCTACGAGCAGTACGTC.

This clonotype was detected many times. The chain couples TRBV29-1 to TRBJ2-1, with D possibly being TRBD1 or TRBD2 (5 bases each). Germline V CDR1 and CDR2: SQVTM, ANQGSEA. The CDR3 extends over 13 amino acids. Between the trimmed V and J ends, which lost 6 bases and 8 bases, there was a span of 17 bases. In DNA, the CDR3 is TGCAGCGTCCGGGACGACGTAGGGGATGAGCAGTTCTTC. Its protein is CSVRDDVGDEQFF.

The sample holds many counts of this clonotype. This rearrangement joins TRBV10-3 to TRBJ2-2; 8 positions agree with TRBD1. Germline V gene lookup returns CDR1 ENHRY and CDR2 SYGVKD. The V segment lost 5 bases and the J segment 4 bases; nucleotides outside the gene matches: 6. CDR3 length equals 15 residues. CDR3 region: CAISPTGDVTGELFF. The CDR3 DNA follows: TGTGCCATCAGTCCGACAGGGGACGTCACCGGGGAGCTGTTTTTT.

The chain couples TRBV25-1 to TRBJ2-1; TRBD2 is a possible D gene (5 bases). The CDR3 has 14 amino acids. CDR1 and CDR2 from the germline V gene are MGHDK and SYGVNS. The V end was cut by 7 bases, the J end by 6 bases, with 16 bases between. The CDR3: CASISGSPSNEQFF. The CDR3 DNA is TGTGCCAGCATAAGCGGCTCTCCGAGCAATGAGCAGTTCTTC.

The V gene is TRBV13, the J gene TRBJ1-2; maybe TRBD1 (6 bases). Trimming stripped 4 bases from V and 0 bases from J, with 18 bases between. Germline V gene sequence: CDR1 PRHDT, CDR2 FYEKMQ (reference sequence). This CDR3 spans 17 amino acids. The DNA for the CDR3 is TGTGCCAGCAGCTCCCTCACCGACAGGACTTCTAACTATGGCTACACCTTC. Its protein is CASSSLTDRTSNYGYTF.

The gene calls are TRBV29-1 and TRBJ1-1; TRBD1 matches 7 bases. Germline lookup yields CDR1 SQVTM and CDR2 ANQGSEA. The J segment lost 1 base and the V segment lost 4 bases, leaving 12 bases of the junction unmatched. The CDR3 sequence is 16 residues long. CDR3 coding DNA: TGCAGCGTTGTAGGTCACAGGGGAGGAGGGAACACTGAAGCTTTCTTT. Its translation: CSVVGHRGGGNTEAFF.

The CDR3 loop is CASSLGVDREVTGANVLTF. In DNA, the CDR3 is TGTGCCAGCAGTTTAGGGGTGGACAGGGAGGTCACTGGGGCCAACGTCCTGACTTTC. This rearrangement joins TRBV12-3 or TRBV12-4 to TRBJ2-6, with 8 bases fitting TRBD1. Losses at the gene ends were 1 base for V and 2 bases for J; bases not matched to a gene: 10. CDR3 length: 19 residues.

In its sample, this clonotype was seen a few times. The chain has TRBV5-1 and TRBJ2-1; 9 bases are shared with TRBD1. CDR1 SGHRS and CDR2 YFSETQ come from the germline V gene. V gave up 4 bases and J gave up 0 bases; unmatched junction bases: 2. The CDR3 extends over 15 amino acids. In DNA form, the CDR3 reads TGCGCCAGCAGCGGGACAGGGACCTCCTACAATGAGCAGTTCTTC. Amino acids: CASSGTGTSYNEQFF.

The V call is TRBV20-1, the J call TRBJ2-3; 11 bases align to TRBD2. The CDR3 is 17 amino acids. V trimming: 0 bases; J trimming: 5 bases; junction bases outside the gene matches: 10. Germline V gene sequence: CDR1 DFQATT, CDR2 SNEGSKA (reference sequence). The CDR3 coding sequence is TGCAGTGCTAGAGATCCCCCACTAGCGGGAGCGAAAGATACGCAGTATTTT. Encoded protein: CSARDPPLAGAKDTQYF.

This clonotype was found many times. The chain joins TRBV5-1 to TRBJ1-1, with D unresolved. Germline V CDR1 and CDR2: SGHRS, YFSETQ. Trimming shortened V by 4 bases and J by 2 bases, and 15 bases separated the two germline ends. CDR3 size: 15 residues. CDR3 residues: CASSQLSGSNTEAFF. In nucleotides, the CDR3 is TGCGCCAGCAGCCAACTTTCGGGCAGTAACACTGAAGCTTTCTTT.